This TCR beta chain was identified in a study of blood T cell repertoires in COVID-19. Study information: From T cells, B-cell-depleted T cells, or PBMCs came the material, which was cDNA or gDNA.

Assay: immunoSEQ multiplex PCR; the TCRdb copy retains only in-frame clones and omits some. The sample contains 250,000 to 350,000 clones, around 89% of which appear only once. J lost 8 bases, V lost 1 base, and 9 bases had no gene match. This CDR3 comprises 18 residues. Germline CDR1 reads MGHRA; CDR2 reads YSYEKL. This receptor was taken from a woman in her 50s with COVID-19, enrolled during active disease. The genes are TRBV4-1 and TRBJ2-2, with 14 positions matching TRBD2. Source material: peripheral blood. The CDR3 region has the DNA TGCGCCAGCAGCCAAGTTCCGACTAGCGGGAGGGCCCCGGGGGAGCTGTTTTTT. Translated: CASSQVPTSGRAPGELFF.